One sample yielded the 16 T cell receptor beta chains listed below, sequenced in a study of metastatic and nonmetastatic thyroid tumors. Prior to thyroid surgery, none of the patients had received any treatment. TCRdb recomputed clones from the PCR reads via MiXCR. The sample yields more than 9,000 clones, 28% seen once. The sequenced sample consisted of tumor tissue. The receptors stem from a male donor with papillary thyroid cancer or a benign thyroid nodule (not recorded which). Some clones in this sample may be carry-over from other donors' samples.

This clone rates as medium-sized. The chain uses TRBV20-1 and TRBJ1-3, with D hard to call. Trimming left V 6 bases short and J 1 base short, with 10 bases between. This CDR3 spans 13 amino acids. The V gene's germline CDR1 is DFQATT and CDR2 SNEGSKA (reference sequence). CDR3 nucleotides: TGCAGTGCCCCGGACCTTTCTGGAAACACCATATATTTT. Protein sequence: CSAPDLSGNTIYF.

The gene calls are TRBV2 and TRBJ2-5; no firm D call. CDR3 length equals 15 residues. The germline V gene encodes CDR1 SNHLY and CDR2 FYNNEI. V lost 3 bases and J 5 bases, leaving 16 bases between the germline ends. Written as DNA, the CDR3 is TGTGCCAGCAGTGATGAACATACGAGGCGGGAGACCCAGTACTTC. Amino acids: CASSDEHTRRETQYF.

By proportion, this clone is medium-sized (0.01 to 0.1%). The chain combines TRBV9 with TRBJ1-2; 9 bases are a match to TRBD1. From germline, CDR1 is SGDLS and CDR2 YYNGEE. The CDR3 has 15 amino acids. Germline trimming cut 0 bases from V and 5 bases from J; bases unmatched to any gene: 5. The CDR3 DNA is TGTGCCAGCAGCGTAGGACGGACAGGGGATTATGGCTACACCTTC. This gives the protein CASSVGRTGDYGYTF.

This chain uses TRBV6-5 with TRBJ2-5; 8 bases are shared with TRBD1. The germline CDR1 and CDR2 sequences are MNHEY and SVGAGI. The V gene end was trimmed by 5 bases and the J gene end by 5 bases; junction bases not matched to a gene: 1. The length of the CDR3 is 12 residues. The CDR3 sequence is CASSPGGETQYF. In DNA form, the CDR3 reads TGTGCCAGCAGTCCAGGGGGCGAGACCCAGTACTTC.

Sample share makes this clone medium-sized (0.01 to 0.1%). Other DNA sequences from this sample encode an identical CDR3 as well. This chain connects TRBV7-9 to TRBJ1-1, with TRBD1 matching over 7 bases. In germline, CDR1 is SEHNR, CDR2 FQNEAQ (reference sequence). The CDR3 totals 15 residues. J lost 2 bases, V lost 5 bases, and 8 bases had no gene match. The chain's CDR3 is CASSPPTGSNTEAFF. The CDR3 DNA sequence: TGTGCCAGCAGCCCCCCGACAGGGTCAAACACTGAAGCTTTCTTT.

The chain carries TRBV11-2 and TRBJ2-7, with 7 positions matching TRBD2. V was clipped by 5 bases and J by 0 bases; unmatched bases: 10. CDR1 and CDR2 from the germline V gene are SGHAT and FQNNGV. The CDR3 sequence is 16 residues long. The CDR3 sequence: CASSSKRDGSSYEQYF. Here the CDR3 DNA reads TGTGCCAGCAGCAGTAAGCGGGACGGAAGCTCCTACGAGCAGTACTTC. The entire variable domain, with the rest obtained from reference TRBV11-2 and TRBJ2-7, is as follows: EAGVAQSPRYKIIEKRQSVAFWCNPISGHATLYWYQQILGQGPKLLIQFQNNGVVDDSQLPKDRFSAERLKGVDSTLKIQPAKLEDSAVYLCASSSKRDGSSYEQYFGPGTRLTVT.

The genes are TRBV6-2 or TRBV6-3 and TRBJ2-7; no firm D call. The CDR3 consists of 16 residues. The germline V gene has CDR1 MNHEY and CDR2 SVGEGT. V was cut by 3 bases and J by 6 bases, with 21 bases left in between. The CDR3 DNA reads as TGTGCCAGCAGTTATAGTATTATGGCTCCACTCGGCGAGCAGTACTTC. Residues: CASSYSIMAPLGEQYF.

The sample holds many counts of this clone. The CDR3 coding sequence is TGCAGTGCTAGTTCTAGCGGGAGTTCAGATACGCAGTATTTT. It codes for CSASSSGSSDTQYF. V usage is TRBV20-1 and J usage is TRBJ2-3, with 10 nucleotides matching TRBD2. There are 14 residues in the CDR3. The J segment lost 4 bases and the V segment lost 3 bases, leaving 4 bases of the junction unmatched. CDR1 is DFQATT and CDR2 is SNEGSKA in the germline V gene (reference sequence).

This clone came up a few times. The junction differs from germline at one of its ends, possibly a read error. The chain recombines TRBV27 with TRBJ2-3; possible D gene TRBD2, 6 bases. The CDR3 runs to 15 residues. Germline V CDR1 and CDR2: MNHEY, SMNVEV (reference sequence). The CDR3 loop is CACSFEVAVTDTQYF. Written as DNA, the CDR3 is TGTGCCTGCAGTTTCGAGGTAGCGGTCACAGATACGCAGTATTTT.

The chain couples TRBV6-2 or TRBV6-3 to TRBJ1-6; TRBD1 is a possible D gene (5 bases). Germline assignment: CDR1 MNHEY and CDR2 SVGEGT. V lost 2 bases and J 9 bases, leaving 17 bases between the germline ends. This CDR3 comprises 16 residues. Here the CDR3 DNA reads TGTGCCAGCAGTTACCTCGACCCCCGACAGAGTTCACCCCTCCACTTT. This codes for CASSYLDPRQSSPLHF.

By sample fraction, this clone is medium-sized (0.01 to 0.1%). The rearrangement joins TRBV30 to TRBJ2-1; the match to TRBD2 covers 8 bases. The CDR3 sequence is 13 residues long. Germline V gives CDR1 GTSNPN, CDR2 SVGIG (reference sequence). The trim removed 5 bases at V and 3 bases at J, leaving 3 bases unmatched. The CDR3 loop reads CAWERENYNEQFF. The CDR3 nucleotides are TGTGCCTGGGAGCGGGAGAACTACAATGAGCAGTTCTTC.

In its sample, this clone is medium-sized. The rearrangement uses TRBV19 and TRBJ2-1, with 14 bases identical to TRBD2. Germline V gene sequence: CDR1 LNHDA, CDR2 SQIVND (reference sequence). Unmatched junction bases numbered 8, after V lost 4 bases and J lost 9 bases. This CDR3 has 16 residues. The CDR3: CASSTGLAGVGIEQFF. CDR3 in DNA: TGTGCCAGTAGTACGGGACTAGCGGGAGTAGGAATTGAGCAGTTCTTC.

V gene TRBV24-1 combines with J gene TRBJ2-3; TRBD2 matches at 10 bases. CDR1 is KGHDR, CDR2 SFDVKD, per germline. The CDR3 extends over 15 amino acids. The ends lost 3 bases at V and 6 bases at J; junction bases unmatched: 5. CDR3 sequence reads: CATSDTSGMGDTQYF. DNA of the CDR3: TGTGCCACCAGTGATACTAGCGGGATGGGGGATACGCAGTATTTT.

A few counts support this clone. This chain uses TRBV12-3 or TRBV12-4 with TRBJ2-1; TRBD2 matches 8 bases. V shed 5 bases, J shed 1 base, and the junction held 4 bases outside the gene matches. The CDR3 is 15 amino acids. The DNA of the CDR3 is TGTGCCAGCAGTCGGGGCGGGAGGTCCTACAATGAGCAGTTCTTC. This encodes CASSRGGRSYNEQFF.

This clone was seen only a few times. The CDR3 here is CASSSDRVNQPQHF. CDR3 nucleotide sequence: TGTGCCAGCAGTTCCGACAGGGTCAATCAGCCCCAGCATTTT. The gene calls are TRBV28 and TRBJ1-5, with 7 bases matching TRBD1. V dropped 4 bases and J dropped 3; count of bases not matched to a gene: 3. The V gene's germline CDR1 is MDHEN and CDR2 SYDVKM. The CDR3 contains 14 residues.

The chain joins TRBV30 to TRBJ1-6; TRBD1 agrees at 12 bases. V dropped 0 bases and J dropped 10; count of bases not matched to a gene: 4. The CDR3 is made up of 15 amino acids. Germline assignment: CDR1 GTSNPN and CDR2 SVGIG (reference sequence). Here the CDR3 DNA reads TGTGCCTGGAGTGTCCCGGGACAGGGGGCCTCACCCCTCCACTTT. Translation: CAWSVPGQGASPLHF.